The source of this T cell receptor (beta chain) is a study of blood T cell repertoires in COVID-19. This clone was recorded a few times. Clones were read by immunoSEQ multiplex PCR, and TCRdb kept only the in-frame ones, dropping some. The sample carries about 100,000 clones, around nine tenths recorded once. J gave up 4 bases and V 4 bases, and 3 bases lay outside the gene matches. The V gene's germline CDR1 is GTSNPN and CDR2 SVGIG (reference sequence). CDR3 size: 13 residues. The source is a woman aged 30 to 39 with acute or convalescent COVID-19. The specimen was peripheral blood. This chain joins TRBV30 and TRBJ2-2; 7 bases are shared with TRBD1. DNA of the CDR3: TGTGCCTGGATAGGGGGCGGCACCGGGGAGCTGTTTTTT. This gives the protein CAWIGGGTGELFF.